The rows below give T cell receptor beta chains drawn from one sample of a study of beta chain features in type 1 diabetes. Clones were sequenced by immunoSEQ multiplex PCR, and TCRdb holds only the in-frame ones, with some missing. The sample contains 200,000 to 300,000 clones, roughly 20% of which appear only once. The specimen sequenced was naive CD4+ T cells from blood. These TCRs come from a woman in her forties with type 1 diabetes. CDR3s include the opening cysteine and the closing phenylalanine or tryptophan. A D gene is named only where the DNA matches it firmly. Size is omitted from some rows. Given values are once, few, many or a class for expanded clones.

CDR3: CASSLGASSYEQYF
DNA: TGTGCCAGCAGCTTAGGCGCGAGCTCCTACGAGCAGTACTTC
J: TRBJ2-7
size: .
V: TRBV7-2
D: .

CDR3: CAWNLGGTGNQPQHF
DNA: TGTGCCTGGAATTTAGGGGGGACAGGAAATCAGCCCCAGCATTTT
J: TRBJ1-5
size: .
V: TRBV30
D: TRBD1

CDR3: CSVPRTSGSSYNEQFF
DNA: TGCAGCGTTCCCAGGACTAGCGGGAGCTCCTACAATGAGCAGTTCTTC
J: TRBJ2-1
size: few
V: TRBV29-1
D: TRBD2

CDR3: CATSRDRNRPQHF
DNA: TGTGCCACCAGCAGGGACAGGAACCGGCCCCAGCATTTT
J: TRBJ1-5
size: .
V: TRBV15
D: TRBD1

CDR3: CASSPRTSVVGEQFF
DNA: TGTGCCAGCAGCCCGAGGACTAGTGTCGTTGGTGAGCAGTTCTTC
J: TRBJ2-1
size: .
V: TRBV9
D: TRBD2

CDR3: CASSARDREAYEQYF
DNA: TGTGCCAGCAGTGCTCGGGACCGGGAGGCCTACGAGCAGTACTTC
J: TRBJ2-7
size: .
V: TRBV6-1
D: TRBD2

CDR3: CAWNPEWGAEAFF
DNA: TGTGCCTGGAATCCAGAGTGGGGCGCTGAAGCTTTCTTT
J: TRBJ1-1
size: .
V: TRBV30
D: .

CDR3: CASSLVVGRTGELFF
DNA: TGTGCCAGCAGCTTAGTAGTGGGGCGAACCGGGGAGCTGTTTTTT
J: TRBJ2-2
size: few
V: TRBV13
D: .

CDR3: CASSLEATGGYEQYF
DNA: TGCGCCAGCAGCTTAGAGGCGACAGGGGGCTACGAGCAGTACTTC
J: TRBJ2-7
size: few
V: TRBV5-1
D: TRBD1

CDR3: CASSLTPVSLYGYTF
DNA: TGTGCCAGCAGCCTGACTCCGGTCTCACTCTATGGCTACACCTTC
J: TRBJ1-2
size: .
V: TRBV28
D: .

CDR3: CASSSPPEGQYF
DNA: TGTGCCAGCAGTTCCCCCCCGGAGGGCCAGTACTTC
J: TRBJ2-5
size: .
V: TRBV28
D: .

CDR3: CSATNTDTQYF
DNA: TGCAGTGCTACAAACACAGATACGCAGTATTTT
J: TRBJ2-3
size: .
V: TRBV20-1
D: .

CDR3: CASSPRDQPQHF
DNA: TGTGCCAGCTCACCACGCGATCAGCCCCAGCATTTT
J: TRBJ1-5
size: .
V: TRBV18
D: .

CDR3: CSVPRRVGDEQFF
DNA: TGCAGCGTCCCCAGGAGGGTTGGTGATGAGCAGTTCTTC
J: TRBJ2-1
size: .
V: TRBV29-1
D: .

CDR3: CASSFGLAGSNEQFF
DNA: TGTGCCAGCAGCTTTGGACTAGCGGGGAGCAATGAGCAGTTCTTC
J: TRBJ2-1
size: .
V: TRBV7-2
D: TRBD2

CDR3: CASSSPGTAGKQYF
DNA: TGCGCCAGCAGCTCGCCTGGGACAGCCGGCAAGCAGTACTTC
J: TRBJ2-7
size: .
V: TRBV5-1
D: TRBD1

CDR3: CASSSVRTGELFF
DNA: TGTGCCAGCAGCTCAGTCAGGACCGGGGAGCTGTTTTTT
J: TRBJ2-2
size: few
V: TRBV28
D: .

CDR3: CSLRRTSQETQYF
DNA: TGCAGCCTCCGCCGGACTAGCCAAGAGACCCAGTACTTC
J: TRBJ2-5
size: few
V: TRBV29-1
D: TRBD2

CDR3: CSVSKTGKGNTIYF
DNA: TGCAGCGTCAGCAAGACAGGGAAGGGAAACACCATATATTTT
J: TRBJ1-3
size: few
V: TRBV29-1
D: TRBD1

CDR3: CASSILVTSNQPQHF
DNA: TGTGCCAGTAGTATTCTCGTAACATCCAATCAGCCCCAGCATTTT
J: TRBJ1-5
size: .
V: TRBV19
D: .

CDR3: CSAVGPRSYNEQFF
DNA: TGCAGCGCCGTGGGGCCGCGCTCCTACAATGAGCAGTTCTTC
J: TRBJ2-1
size: few
V: TRBV29-1
D: .

CDR3: CASSLDREWYGYTF
DNA: TGTGCCAGCAGTCTCGACAGGGAATGGTATGGCTACACCTTC
J: TRBJ1-2
size: few
V: TRBV6-5
D: TRBD1

CDR3: CASSPRPGETQYF
DNA: TGTGCCAGCAGCCCGAGGCCCGGCGAGACCCAGTACTTC
J: TRBJ2-5
size: few
V: TRBV7-3
D: .

CDR3: CASSFHSPEKLFF
DNA: TGTGCCAGCAGCTTTCACAGCCCGGAAAAACTGTTTTTT
J: TRBJ1-4
size: few
V: TRBV7-9
D: .

CDR3: CASRGLAQDTQYF
DNA: TGTGCCAGCAGGGGACTAGCGCAAGATACGCAGTATTTT
J: TRBJ2-3
size: .
V: TRBV7-2
D: TRBD2

CDR3: CASRVGGSYEQYF
DNA: TGCGCCAGCAGAGTCGGGGGTTCCTACGAGCAGTACTTC
J: TRBJ2-7
size: few
V: TRBV5-1
D: .